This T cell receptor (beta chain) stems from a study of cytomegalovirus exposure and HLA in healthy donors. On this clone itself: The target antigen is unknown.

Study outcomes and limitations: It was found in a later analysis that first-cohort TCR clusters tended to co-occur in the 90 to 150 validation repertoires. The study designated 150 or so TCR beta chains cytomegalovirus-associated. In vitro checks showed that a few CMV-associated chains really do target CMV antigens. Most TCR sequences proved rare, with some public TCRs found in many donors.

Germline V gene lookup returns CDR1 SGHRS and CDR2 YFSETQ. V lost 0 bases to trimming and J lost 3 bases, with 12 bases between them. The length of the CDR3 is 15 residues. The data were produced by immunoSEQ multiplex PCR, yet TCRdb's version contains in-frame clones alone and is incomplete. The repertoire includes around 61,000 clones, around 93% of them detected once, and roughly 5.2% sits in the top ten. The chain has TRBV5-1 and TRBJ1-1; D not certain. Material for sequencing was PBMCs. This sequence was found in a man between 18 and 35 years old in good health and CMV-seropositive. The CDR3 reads CASSLGVLRDTEAFF. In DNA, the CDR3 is TGCGCCAGCAGCTTGGGGGTTTTGAGGGACACTGAAGCTTTCTTT.